This T cell receptor (beta chain) was captured by sequencing in a study of metastatic and nonmetastatic thyroid tumors. This clone was seen repeatedly, ten times or more. What it binds is unknown. All patients reached thyroid surgery having received no treatment beforehand. Study outcomes and limitations: It was reportedly found that TCR beta diversity was significantly higher in malignant thyroid tumors than in benign nodules, a difference seen in both blood and tumor samples.

As handled by the study authors: For papillary thyroid cancer, a distant-metastasis classifier was constructed from CDR3 differences observed across clinicopathological groups. TCRdb re-analyzed the PCR reads using MiXCR. TCRdb, rather than the study authors, made the V and J calls. This sample carries almost 25,000 clones, roughly 13% of them seen once, and the ten largest clones take roughly an eighth. The clonotype comes from a female donor with papillary thyroid cancer or a benign thyroid nodule (not recorded which). Some clones in this sample may be carry-over from other donors' samples. The sequenced sample consisted of blood.

Written as DNA, the CDR3 is TGTGCCAGCTCCCCGTTTAGAGCGGGCAAAAACATTCAGTACTTC. Its translation is CASSPFRAGKNIQYF. The chain has TRBV18 and TRBJ2-4; D is perhaps TRBD2 (6 bases). Germline CDR1 KGHSH, CDR2 LQKENI. V was shortened by 6 bases and J by 3 bases, with 15 bases between the two germline ends. CDR3 length: 15 amino acids.